This passage covers 22 T cell receptor beta chains from one sample sequenced in a study of blood T cell repertoires in COVID-19. Libraries were prepared by immunoSEQ multiplex PCR; TCRdb keeps only in-frame clonotypes and omits some of them. Here the sample spans about 300,000 clones, 70% to 90% being singletons. The sample taken for sequencing was peripheral blood. The source is a woman between 50 and 59 years old with COVID-19, enrolled during active disease.

Only one count was recorded for this clone. In the same sample, other DNA sequences code for this CDR3. The chain couples TRBV11-2 to TRBJ1-1; possible D gene TRBD1, 6 bases. CDR1 is SGHAT and CDR2 is FQNNGV in the germline V gene. Trimming cost V 5 bases and J 8 bases, with 9 bases left between them. This CDR3 region has 11 residues. In nucleotides, the CDR3 is TGTGCCAGCAGCCCCGGGACAGAAGCTTTCTTT. Translation gives CASSPGTEAFF.

This clone was seen a single time. The rearrangement joins TRBV5-6 to TRBJ2-7; 11 bases are shared with TRBD2. With V trimmed by 4 bases and J by 6 bases, 12 bases remained unmatched. Germline V gene sequence: CDR1 SGHDT, CDR2 YYEEEE. The length of the CDR3 is 16 residues. For the CDR3, the DNA is TGTGCCAGCAGCACCTTAACTAGCGGGAGAGGGGGCGAGCAGTACTTC. This codes for CASSTLTSGRGGEQYF.

The rearrangement uses TRBV11-2 and TRBJ1-3; TRBD1 is a possible D gene (6 bases). This CDR3 has 19 residues. V gave up 5 bases and J gave up 2 bases, with 25 bases separating them. Germline V gene data show CDR1 as SGHAT and CDR2 as FQNNGV. In DNA form, the CDR3 reads TGTGCCAGCAGCCCACGCCCAGGGGCGATTTCGCCGACTGGAAACACCATATATTTT. Translated, it gives CASSPRPGAISPTGNTIYF.

This clone was seen a single time. J is TRBJ1-1 and V is TRBV11-3; D perhaps matches TRBD1 (6 bases). Between the trimmed V and J ends, which lost 4 bases and 1 base, there was a span of 13 bases. Germline values: CDR1 SGHNT, CDR2 YENEEA. The CDR3 has 15 residues. CDR3: CASSSQGGKNTEAFF. DNA for the CDR3: TGTGCCAGCAGCTCACAGGGAGGGAAGAACACTGAAGCTTTCTTT.

This clone was observed a few times. This sequence joins TRBV5-6 and TRBJ2-2; TRBD1 agrees at 9 bases. With V trimmed by 5 bases and J by 3 bases, 5 bases remained unmatched. Germline loops: CDR1 SGHDT, CDR2 YYEEEE. The CDR3 covers 15 residues. In DNA form, the CDR3 reads TGTGCCAGCAGGTACGGGACAGGGTACACCGGGGAGCTGTTTTTT. Amino acid sequence: CASRYGTGYTGELFF.

V is TRBV11-2 and J is TRBJ1-5; tentatively, D is TRBD1 (5 bases). Per germline, CDR1 SGHAT and CDR2 FQNNGV. V was pared by 7 bases and J by 7 bases, with 17 bases between. The CDR3 is made up of 14 amino acids. Here the CDR3 DNA reads TGTGCCAGCACCCCGGACGGGGGGGAGCAGCCCCAGCATTTT. It codes for CASTPDGGEQPQHF. Variable domain in full (rest from reference TRBV11-2 and TRBJ1-5): EAGVAQSPRYKIIEKRQSVAFWCNPISGHATLYWYQQILGQGPKLLIQFQNNGVVDDSQLPKDRFSAERLKGVDSTLKIQPAKLEDSAVYLCASTPDGGEQPQHFGDGTRLSIL.

In this sample, this clone turned up once. This chain uses TRBV5-1 with TRBJ2-1; D possibly corresponds to TRBD2 (7 bases). The germline V gene encodes CDR1 SGHRS and CDR2 YFSETQ. CDR3 size: 15 residues. Deletions cut 0 bases from V and 8 bases from J, with 15 bases between. Written as DNA, the CDR3 is TGCGCCAGCAGCTTGGCGGGGGGCGCTTGGGATGAGCAGTTCTTC. Translation: CASSLAGGAWDEQFF.

J is TRBJ2-7 and V is TRBV6-1; 8 positions agree with TRBD2. Germline CDR1 reads MNHNS; CDR2 reads SASEGT. CDR3 length: 16 amino acids. V gave up 4 bases and J gave up 4 bases; unmatched junction bases: 12. CDR3 sequence: CASSVVGRAGIYEQYF. CDR3 coding DNA: TGTGCCAGCAGTGTCGTCGGGAGGGCCGGGATTTACGAGCAGTACTTC.

V is TRBV6-6 and J is TRBJ1-5; D might be TRBD1 (5 bases). The CDR3 length is 16 residues. The V end lost 0 bases, the J end lost 7 bases, and 16 bases lay between the germline ends. CDR1 and CDR2 from the germline V gene are MNHNY and SVGAGI (reference sequence). This CDR3 is CASSYSGGVDSQPQHF. CDR3 bases: TGTGCCAGCAGTTACTCGGGGGGGGTCGATTCGCAGCCCCAGCATTTT.

J is TRBJ2-3 and V is TRBV27; maybe TRBD2 (6 bases). Germline V lookup: CDR1 MNHEY, CDR2 SMNVEV (reference sequence). The V end lost 0 bases, the J end lost 0 bases, and 16 bases lay between the germline ends. The CDR3 runs to 18 residues. Written as DNA, the CDR3 is TGTGCCAGCAGTTTATCCCCCAATTGGGGGGAGAGCACAGATACGCAGTATTTT. Translating gives CASSLSPNWGESTDTQYF.

The chain carries TRBV19 and TRBJ2-7, with 9 bases fitting TRBD1. The CDR3 is 15 amino acids. V lost 6 bases and J lost 2; bases outside the gene matches: 8. Germline CDR1 reads LNHDA; CDR2 reads SQIVND (reference sequence). The CDR3 loop is CASRPGQGFPYEQYF. For the CDR3, the DNA is TGTGCCAGTAGACCGGGACAGGGTTTTCCCTACGAGCAGTACTTC.

This clone was counted a single time. The chain uses TRBV5-4 and TRBJ2-2, with TRBD2 as a possible D gene (6 bases). Trimming pared 4 bases from V and 5 bases from J, leaving 15 bases between. Germline V CDR1 and CDR2: SGHNT, YYREEE (reference sequence). The CDR3 runs 15 residues. The DNA of the CDR3 is TGTGCCAGCAGCAGGGACTCCTCTTGGACCGGGGAGCTGTTTTTT. Translated: CASSRDSSWTGELFF.

The rearrangement joins TRBV30 to TRBJ2-7; perhaps TRBD2 as D (6 bases). This CDR3 region has 12 residues. Germline V gene lookup returns CDR1 GTSNPN and CDR2 SVGIG (reference sequence). V was trimmed by 4 bases and J by 6 bases, leaving 13 bases between them. In DNA, the CDR3 is TGTGCCTGGACCCAGACGGGGGTCGAGCAGTACTTC. Amino acids: CAWTQTGVEQYF.

CDR3 nucleotide sequence: TGTGCCAGCAGAACCGCGGGGGTAAACACCGGGGAGCTGTTTTTT. This translates into CASRTAGVNTGELFF. The rearrangement links TRBV7-2 to TRBJ2-2, with 7 bases matching TRBD2. The CDR3 contains 15 residues. Germline V lookup: CDR1 SGHTA, CDR2 FQGNSA. The ends lost 6 bases at V and 2 bases at J; junction bases unmatched: 6.

J is TRBJ2-7 and V is TRBV9, with 10 bases identical to TRBD2. This CDR3 has 15 residues. V was pared by 4 bases and J by 3 bases, with 7 bases of the junction left unmatched. The germline gives CDR1 SGDLS, CDR2 YYNGEE. The CDR3 loop is CASSRSLAGDYEQYF. CDR3 nucleotide sequence: TGTGCCAGCAGCAGAAGTCTAGCGGGAGACTACGAGCAGTACTTC.

The J gene is TRBJ2-3, the V gene TRBV6-2 or TRBV6-3; 8 bases are shared with TRBD2. Looked up from germline, CDR1 is MNHEY and CDR2 is SVGEGT. This CDR3 has 20 amino acids. The J segment lost 0 bases and the V segment lost 5 bases, leaving 19 bases of the junction unmatched. CDR3 DNA sequence: TGTGCCAGCAGTCCCCTATTCCTCAAAATCGGGAGGGCCAGCACAGATACGCAGTATTTT. It is translated as CASSPLFLKIGRASTDTQYF.

V and J are TRBV18 and TRBJ2-7; no clear D gene. Trimming took 2 bases from V and 0 from J, leaving 11 bases between them. The CDR3 runs to 15 residues. The germline V gene has CDR1 KGHSH and CDR2 LQKENI. The CDR3 region has the DNA TGTGCCAGCTCACCAAGCCGTCAGGACTCCTACGAGCAGTACTTC. Its translation: CASSPSRQDSYEQYF.

The chain couples TRBV9 to TRBJ2-1; 9 nucleotides match TRBD2. In germline, CDR1 is SGDLS, CDR2 YYNGEE. V was clipped by 4 bases and J by 0 bases; unmatched bases: 11. The CDR3 has 18 amino acids. The CDR3 loop reads CASSPSGGSGSSYNEQFF. The DNA for the CDR3 is TGTGCCAGCAGCCCGAGTGGGGGTAGCGGGAGCTCCTACAATGAGCAGTTCTTC.

The chain links TRBV30 to TRBJ1-1; 9 positions agree with TRBD1. The CDR3 consists of 18 residues. Germline V gene lookup returns CDR1 GTSNPN and CDR2 SVGIG (reference sequence). J gave up 0 bases and V 5 bases, and 16 bases lay outside the gene matches. As DNA, the CDR3 is TGTGCCTGGTCCTTCAGGCCGGGACAGGGATTCATGAACACTGAAGCTTTCTTT. It yields the protein CAWSFRPGQGFMNTEAFF.

This chain joins TRBV30 and TRBJ1-2; D gene unclear. The CDR3 totals 14 residues. V was shortened by 2 bases and J by 0 bases, with 10 bases between the two germline ends. Germline V lookup: CDR1 GTSNPN, CDR2 SVGIG (reference sequence). CDR3 amino acids: CAWSIQDTNYGYTF. The CDR3 DNA follows: TGTGCCTGGAGTATACAAGATACTAACTATGGCTACACCTTC.

A single count supports this clone. This chain connects TRBV6-5 to TRBJ1-1; a weak D match, TRBD1 (6 bases). This CDR3 is 13 amino acids long. Per the germline V gene, CDR1 is MNHEY and CDR2 is SVGAGI. V lost 6 bases and J lost 0, with 8 bases in between. CDR3 residues: CASRGAMNTEAFF. In DNA, the CDR3 is TGTGCCAGCAGGGGGGCCATGAACACTGAAGCTTTCTTT.

The genes are TRBV6-4 and TRBJ1-1; 7 bases fit TRBD1. There are 11 residues in the CDR3. Germline-derived CDR1 and CDR2 are MRHNA and SNTAGT. V dropped 4 bases and J dropped 8; count of bases not matched to a gene: 1. This chain's CDR3 is CASSGGGEAFF. The DNA for the CDR3 is TGTGCCAGCAGTGGAGGGGGCGAAGCTTTCTTT.